This T cell receptor (beta chain) was documented in a study of blood T cells in healthy people across ages. Points from the study as a whole: Relative to aged donors, long-lived donors carried more naive CD4+ cells and displayed higher diversity.

For the second PCR, which ran for 7 to 11 cycles, a sample-barcoded 5' primer and a J-beta primer mix were used. Tagging of each cDNA molecule was performed by a template-switch adaptor with 12 random nucleotides. In TCRdb, the 5' RACE reads were re-called with MiXCR into one record per CDR3 protein. The sample carries 450,000 to 650,000 distinct CDR3 sequences, 24% recorded once. Notes on this clonotype: Its antigen remains unknown.

The V end lost 0 bases, the J end lost 1 base, and 9 bases lay between the germline ends. The V gene's germline CDR1 is DFQATT and CDR2 SNEGSKA (reference sequence). The length of the CDR3 is 14 residues. This same sample was also taken into another study, of T cells of mothers and their children. That study adds: Second-PCR primer M1S introduced sample barcodes and 2-4 random nucleotides. For each mother, over 9 million TCR beta CDR3 reads were obtained, and for each child, 2.5 million to 3 million.

The chain combines TRBV20-1 with TRBJ1-1; D is unclear. The receptor's source is a boy aged 10-17 years in good health. Sequenced: blood. CDR3 sequence: CSARDGFGNTEAFF. The CDR3 DNA follows: TGCAGTGCTAGAGACGGCTTCGGGAACACTGAAGCTTTCTTT.